The 17 T cell receptor beta chains reported below all come from one sample, sequenced in a study of blood T cell repertoires in COVID-19. Some clones are missing from TCRdb's copy, which holds only in-frame ones; the method was immunoSEQ multiplex PCR. The data hold 270,000 or so clones, with 85% to 90% observed a single time. The specimen sequenced was peripheral blood. The receptors were gathered from a woman in her thirties or forties who had recovered from COVID-19.

The V call is TRBV9, the J call TRBJ2-1, with a possible D match to TRBD2 (5 bases). The V gene lost 4 bases and the J gene lost 10 bases, with 18 bases spanning the gap. Per germline, CDR1 SGDLS and CDR2 YYNGEE. This CDR3 has 14 residues. The CDR3 sequence: CASSPDGLPREQFF. The DNA of the CDR3 is TGTGCCAGCAGCCCAGATGGACTGCCACGAGAGCAGTTCTTC. The full variable domain, rest sourced from reference TRBV9 and TRBJ2-1, is DSGVTQTPKHLITATGQRVTLRCSPRSGDLSVYWYQQSLDQGLQFLIQYYNGEERAKGNILERFSAQQFPDLHSELNLSSLELGDSALYFCASSPDGLPREQFFGPGTRLTVL.

This clone was found a few times. The chain links TRBV5-4 to TRBJ2-1, with D unresolved. V gave up 4 bases and J gave up 5 bases, with 4 bases separating them. Looked up from germline, CDR1 is SGHNT and CDR2 is YYREEE (reference sequence). The CDR3 contains 11 residues. The CDR3 spells CASSLNNEQFF. As DNA, the CDR3 is TGTGCCAGCAGCCTTAACAATGAGCAGTTCTTC.

This chain links TRBV18 with TRBJ1-2; D perhaps matches TRBD1 (6 bases). There are 15 residues in the CDR3. The germline CDR1 and CDR2 sequences are KGHSH and LQKENI. V dropped 6 bases and J dropped 0 bases, with 14 bases sitting between them. Here the CDR3 reads CASSPGGIANYGYTF. The CDR3 DNA is TGTGCCAGCTCGCCGGGGGGCATCGCTAACTATGGCTACACCTTC.

The J gene is TRBJ2-5, the V gene TRBV9, with D perhaps TRBD2 (5 bases). V lost 0 bases and J lost 4, with 16 bases in between. The V gene's germline CDR1 is SGDLS and CDR2 YYNGEE. The CDR3 has 16 amino acids. CDR3 sequence reads: CASSVELTVRAETQYF. The DNA for the CDR3 is TGTGCCAGCAGCGTAGAGCTCACAGTGAGGGCAGAGACCCAGTACTTC.

A few counts support this clone. The genes are TRBV27 and TRBJ1-1; 7 bases are shared with TRBD1. Germline V gene sequence: CDR1 MNHEY, CDR2 SMNVEV (reference sequence). Losses at the gene ends were 9 bases for V and 1 base for J; bases not matched to a gene: 11. The CDR3 covers 15 residues. The chain's CDR3 is CARPRTRDRNTEAFF. The CDR3 DNA reads TGTGCCAGGCCCCGGACTCGGGACAGGAACACTGAAGCTTTCTTT.

This chain joins TRBV11-2 and TRBJ2-7; 11 nucleotides agree with TRBD1. V lost 3 bases to trimming and J lost 0 bases; unmatched junction nucleotides: 7. The CDR3 runs to 17 residues. Germline V gene data show CDR1 as SGHAT and CDR2 as FQNNGV. The CDR3 loop is CASSFRTGGTFSYEQYF. Here the CDR3 DNA reads TGTGCCAGCAGCTTCAGGACAGGGGGCACATTCTCCTACGAGCAGTACTTC.

The chain links TRBV3-1 (or the pseudogene TRBV3-2) to TRBJ1-2; D may be TRBD1 (6 bases). CDR3 length equals 13 residues. CDR1 is LGHDT and CDR2 is YNNKEL in the germline V gene (reference sequence). Trimming cost V 3 bases and J 4 bases, with 9 bases left between them. The DNA for the CDR3 is TGTGCCAGCAGCCACGGCAGGGGCTATGGCTACACCTTC. Encoded protein: CASSHGRGYGYTF.

The chain combines TRBV18 with TRBJ2-7, with 13 bases lining up with TRBD2. The CDR3 sequence is 15 residues long. After removal of 3 bases from V and 4 bases from J, the junction contained 3 bases not matched to a gene. Germline CDR1 reads KGHSH; CDR2 reads LQKENI. Here the CDR3 reads CASSPGLAGDYEQYV. The CDR3 nucleotides are TGTGCCAGCTCACCCGGACTAGCGGGGGATTACGAGCAGTACGTC.

This rearrangement joins TRBV11-2 to TRBJ2-5; the D gene is possibly TRBD2 (6 bases). This CDR3 is 15 amino acids long. The ends were cut back, 6 bases at V and 0 bases at J, with 14 bases in the middle. The germline CDR1 and CDR2 sequences are SGHAT and FQNNGV. For the CDR3, the DNA is TGTGCCAGCAGTCCGGGGACTCAATACCAAGAGACCCAGTACTTC. Translated, it gives CASSPGTQYQETQYF.

The J gene is TRBJ1-5, the V gene TRBV7-9, with D perhaps matching TRBD1 (6 bases). Germline CDR1 reads SEHNR; CDR2 reads FQNEAQ (reference sequence). The CDR3 consists of 16 residues. Trimming left V 1 base short and J 8 bases short, with 18 bases between. The CDR3 bases are TGTGCCAGCAGCTTAGGACAGCAGGGGAAGAGGGAGCCCCAGCATTTT. The encoded protein is CASSLGQQGKREPQHF.

A single count supports this clone. This rearrangement joins TRBV3-1 (or the pseudogene TRBV3-2) to TRBJ1-2, with 9 bases matching TRBD1. The junction had 10 bases not matched to a gene; V was cut back by 1 base and J by 7 bases. The CDR3 runs to 16 residues. Germline values: CDR1 LGHDT, CDR2 YNNKEL (reference sequence). The CDR3 loop reads CASSQGMGQGRGGYTF. CDR3 DNA sequence: TGTGCCAGCAGCCAAGGGATGGGACAGGGAAGGGGTGGCTACACCTTC.

The chain has TRBV12-3 or TRBV12-4 and TRBJ1-5, with 9 bases aligning to TRBD1. Trimming took 6 bases from V and 6 from J; bases not matched to a gene: 3. The CDR3 runs 13 residues. The CDR3 spells CASSTGGTQPQHF. As DNA, the CDR3 is TGTGCCAGCAGCACAGGGGGCACTCAGCCCCAGCATTTT.

V usage is TRBV28 and J usage is TRBJ2-2, with 8 bases matching TRBD1. CDR3 length: 13 residues. Germline CDR1 reads MDHEN; CDR2 reads SYDVKM. The J segment lost 7 bases and the V segment lost 4 bases, leaving 2 bases of the junction unmatched. CDR3 DNA sequence: TGTGCCAGCAGTTCAGGACAGGGCGGGGAGCTGTTTTTT. The encoded protein is CASSSGQGGELFF.

The J gene is TRBJ2-7, the V gene TRBV6-2 or TRBV6-3; TRBD1 aligns across 7 bases. The CDR3 spans 14 residues. CDR1 and CDR2 (germline): MNHEY, SVGEGT. Trimming cost V 6 bases and J 2 bases; bases outside gene matches: 7. CDR3 region: CASSLSGTAYEQYV. The CDR3, as DNA: TGTGCCAGCAGCCTAAGTGGGACAGCCTACGAGCAGTACGTC.

Note on this clone: Within the sample, other DNA sequences also encode this same CDR3. The rearrangement uses TRBV7-3 and TRBJ1-1, with 7 bases that match TRBD1. Germline lookup yields CDR1 SGHTA and CDR2 FQGTGA. With V trimmed by 0 bases and J by 4 bases, 2 bases remained unmatched. The CDR3 spans 14 residues. The CDR3 is CASSLTGGGTEAFF. Here the CDR3 DNA reads TGTGCCAGCAGCTTAACAGGGGGCGGCACTGAAGCTTTCTTT.

This clone came up once. The J gene is TRBJ1-5, the V gene TRBV24-1; D uncertain. The V end lost 6 bases, the J end lost 1 base, and 6 bases lay between the germline ends. The CDR3 spans 13 residues. CDR1 is KGHDR and CDR2 is SFDVKD in the germline V gene. This CDR3 reads CATSLQSNQPQHF. Written as DNA, the CDR3 is TGTGCCACCAGTTTGCAGAGCAATCAGCCCCAGCATTTT.

The rearrangement joins TRBV5-4 to TRBJ2-5; 10 nucleotides align to TRBD1. CDR3 length: 15 residues. V shed 4 bases and J 4 bases; nucleotides not matched to a gene: 7. The V gene's germline CDR1 is SGHNT and CDR2 YYREEE (reference sequence). The chain's CDR3 is CASSLPGQGRETQYF. The CDR3 DNA sequence: TGTGCCAGCAGCCTACCGGGACAGGGGAGAGAGACCCAGTACTTC. The whole variable domain, filled in from reference TRBV5-4 and TRBJ2-5, reads ETGVTQSPTHLIKTRGQQVTLRCSSQSGHNTVSWYQQALGQGPQFIFQYYREEENGRGNFPPRFSGLQFPNYSSELNVNALELDDSALYLCASSLPGQGRETQYFGPGTRLLVL.